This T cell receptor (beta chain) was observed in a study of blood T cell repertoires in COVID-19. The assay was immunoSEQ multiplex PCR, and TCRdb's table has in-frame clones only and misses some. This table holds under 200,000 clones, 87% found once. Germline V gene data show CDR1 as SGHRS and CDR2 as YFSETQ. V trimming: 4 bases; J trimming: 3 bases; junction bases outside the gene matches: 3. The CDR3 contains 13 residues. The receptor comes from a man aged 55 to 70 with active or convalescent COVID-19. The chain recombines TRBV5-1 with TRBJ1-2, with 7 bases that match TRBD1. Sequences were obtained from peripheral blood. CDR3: CASSLTGDYGYTF. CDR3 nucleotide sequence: TGCGCCAGCAGCCTTACAGGGGACTATGGCTACACCTTC.